This T cell receptor (beta chain) was sequenced in a study of shared clonotypes between healthy human individuals. All donors qualified as healthy HIV-negative adults and had experienced no recent acute infections or vaccinations. It was into CD45RA+ naive and CD45RA-negative memory subsets that the CD4+ cells were split. This CDR3 comprises 17 residues. Germline V gives CDR1 MDHEN, CDR2 SYDVKM. V lost 8 bases and J 6 bases, leaving 28 bases between the germline ends. Assay execution proceeded at the deep level. Each subset's genomic DNA was split evenly across several immunoSEQ plates. Method: immunoSEQ multiplex PCR; TCRdb's copy keeps in-frame clones and lacks some. The data show under 1,900,000 clones, approximately 98.5% seen once.

Sequenced: naive CD4+ T cells sorted from blood. Subset given: CD45RA+ positively selected. The chain employs TRBV28 and TRBJ1-2; D may be TRBD1 (5 bases). The source of this sequence is a young man in good health. The CDR3 region has the DNA TGTGCCAGCCTTAAGCGGGGCTTAGTGGGGTCTCTCGATGGCTACACCTTC. It is translated as CASLKRGLVGSLDGYTF.